What follows describes a single T cell receptor beta chain. Its antigen is still unknown. This sample is drawn from a study of T cell repertoires in cytomegalovirus infection. Overall study: Public TCR beta signatures indicated both CMV infection and matching HLA type. Broader study findings: In two of eight donors, the top clonotype was HLA-C-restricted CMV-specific. Cumulative frequency of public TCR beta families picked out carriers of CMV plus the relevant HLA.

The CDR3 extends over 14 amino acids. The V and J ends lost 0 bases and 7 bases respectively, with 12 bases between them. Per the germline V gene, CDR1 is SGHDT and CDR2 is YYEEEE. TCRdb re-analysed the reads in MiXCR, keeping a single row per CDR3 protein. The sample lists about 830,000 distinct CDR3 sequences, approximately 29% occurring once. This TCR derives from a human donor in good health (CMV status not recorded). Some clones in this sample may be carry-over from other donors' samples. The specimen was cultured CD8+ T cells from PBMCs, collected from culture after CMV antigen stimulation. This chain connects TRBV5-6 to TRBJ2-3; D may correspond to TRBD1 or TRBD2 (5 bases each). CDR3 nucleotide sequence: TGTGCCAGCAGCTTGGTGGTTTGGGACCATACGCAGTATTTT. Translated: CASSLVVWDHTQYF.